This T cell receptor beta chain was found in a study of T cell responses to AZD1222 COVID-19 vaccine. Libraries were prepared by immunoSEQ multiplex PCR; TCRdb keeps only in-frame clonotypes and omits some of them. Of some 150,000 clones listed, 82% are singletons. General study findings and limits: It should be noted that donors were predominantly white British and more often female, and clonal diversity was possibly underestimated. AZD1222 recipients seropositive at baseline numbered only six or seven.

CDR3 length equals 14 residues. After removal of 8 bases from V and 13 bases from J, the junction contained 18 bases not matched to a gene. CDR1 and CDR2 (germline): SNHLY, FYNNEI. Remarks on this clone: The antigen is undetermined.

The sequence came from an adult in good health. This chain joins TRBV2 and TRBJ2-5, with 8 positions matching TRBD1. The sequences come from peripheral blood, collected on day 0 of MenACWY control vaccination. CDR3 protein: CASGTGPDQAAPYF. DNA of the CDR3: TGTGCCAGCGGGACAGGACCGGACCAAGCGGCGCCGTACTTC.